The clone carrying this TCR beta chain appeared many times. This entry comes from a study of blood T cells in healthy people across ages. Germline V lookup: CDR1 ENHRY, CDR2 SYGVKD. Between the trimmed V and J ends, which lost 3 bases and 3 bases, there was a span of 21 bases. The CDR3 is 17 residues long. A sample-barcoded 5' primer and a J-beta primer mix were used in a second PCR of roughly 6 to 11 cycles. Each CDR3 protein gets one entry after TCRdb re-called the 5' RACE reads with MiXCR. The table has roughly 800,000 distinct CDR3 sequences, more than 45% seen once. This receptor was taken from a man under 40 in good health. Sequenced material: blood. The chain combines TRBV10-3 with TRBJ2-7, with D tentatively TRBD2 (6 bases). CDR3 sequence: CAISEPGLHSPHYEQYF. DNA of the CDR3: TGTGCCATCAGTGAACCGGGACTCCACTCCCCACACTACGAGCAGTACTTC.